This T cell receptor beta chain originates from a study of post-analysis software for immune sequencing data. Background on the study: In terms of disease course, relapsing-remitting, secondary progressive and progressive-relapsing multiple sclerosis were included.

With 1 base removed from V and 1 base from J, the gap between germline ends came to 14 bases. This CDR3 is 16 amino acids long. Germline lookup yields CDR1 DFQATT and CDR2 SNEGSKA (reference sequence). Study-level points and caveats: Patients used a handful of TRBV segments, including TRBV5-6, TRBV5-1 and TRBV20-1, more often than controls. Samples prepared in the same batch strongly co-clustered by F measure.

A word on this clonotype: Its antigen is not known.

Carried by the TCR beta cDNA libraries were unique molecular identifiers. Starting from about 0.98 to 11 million T cells, the study yielded a few hundred thousand cDNA molecules. TCRdb ran MiXCR on the PCR reads and lists one entry per CDR3 protein. The sample lists 750,000 to 900,000 distinct CDR3 sequences, roughly 46% occurring once. The sequenced sample consisted of blood. The chain has TRBV20-1 and TRBJ2-1; tentative D call: TRBD2 (6 bases). The receptor was isolated from a girl between 5 and 17 years old with multiple sclerosis. CDR3 in amino acids: CSARGVSLASYNEQFF. CDR3 nucleotide sequence: TGCAGTGCTAGAGGGGTTTCACTAGCTTCCTACAATGAGCAGTTCTTC.